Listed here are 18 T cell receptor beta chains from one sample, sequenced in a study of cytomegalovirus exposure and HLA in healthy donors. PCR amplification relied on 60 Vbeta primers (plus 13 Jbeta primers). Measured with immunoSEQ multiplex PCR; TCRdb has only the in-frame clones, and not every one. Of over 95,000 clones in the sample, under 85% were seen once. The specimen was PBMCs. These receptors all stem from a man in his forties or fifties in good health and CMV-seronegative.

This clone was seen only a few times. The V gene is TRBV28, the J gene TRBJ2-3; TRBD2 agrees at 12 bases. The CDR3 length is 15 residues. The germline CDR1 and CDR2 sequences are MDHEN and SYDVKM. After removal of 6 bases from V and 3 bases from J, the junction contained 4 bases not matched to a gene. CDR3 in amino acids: CASSRLAGATDTQYF. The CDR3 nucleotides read TGTGCCAGCAGCAGACTAGCGGGAGCGACAGATACGCAGTATTTT. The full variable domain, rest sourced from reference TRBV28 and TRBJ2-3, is DVKVTQSSRYLVKRTGEKVFLECVQDMDHENMFWYRQDPGLGLRLIYFSYDVKMKEKGDIPEGYSVSREKKERFSLILESASTNQTSMYLCASSRLAGATDTQYFGPGTRLTVL.

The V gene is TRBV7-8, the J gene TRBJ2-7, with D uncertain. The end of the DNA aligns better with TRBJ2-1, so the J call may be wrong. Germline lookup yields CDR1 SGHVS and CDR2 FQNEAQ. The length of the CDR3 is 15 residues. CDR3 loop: CASAPGSFSSYEQFF. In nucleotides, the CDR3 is TGTGCCAGCGCCCCCGGGTCCTTTAGCTCCTACGAGCAGTTCTTC.

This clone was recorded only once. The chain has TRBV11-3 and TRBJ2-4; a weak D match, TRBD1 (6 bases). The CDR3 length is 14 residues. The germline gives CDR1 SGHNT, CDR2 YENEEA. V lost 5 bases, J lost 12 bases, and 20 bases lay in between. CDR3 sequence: CASSHDSNRESQYF. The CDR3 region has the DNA TGTGCCAGCAGCCACGACTCTAACAGGGAGAGTCAGTACTTC.

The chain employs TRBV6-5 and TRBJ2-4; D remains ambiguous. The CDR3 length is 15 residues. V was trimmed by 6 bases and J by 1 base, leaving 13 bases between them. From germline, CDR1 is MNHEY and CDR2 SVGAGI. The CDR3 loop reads CASSRHRKAKNIQYF. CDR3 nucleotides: TGTGCCAGCAGCCGACACCGAAAGGCCAAAAACATTCAGTACTTC.

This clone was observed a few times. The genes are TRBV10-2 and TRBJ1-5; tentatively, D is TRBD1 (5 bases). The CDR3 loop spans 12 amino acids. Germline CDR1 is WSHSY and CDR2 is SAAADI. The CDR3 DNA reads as TGCGCGACCCAGGGAAGTGGTCAGCCCCAGCATTTT. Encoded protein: CATQGSGQPQHF.

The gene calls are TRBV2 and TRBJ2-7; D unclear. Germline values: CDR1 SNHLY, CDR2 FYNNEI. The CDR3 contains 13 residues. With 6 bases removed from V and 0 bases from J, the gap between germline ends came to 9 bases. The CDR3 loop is CASSLRSSYEQYF. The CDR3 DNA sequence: TGTGCCAGCAGCTTACGGAGCTCCTACGAGCAGTACTTC. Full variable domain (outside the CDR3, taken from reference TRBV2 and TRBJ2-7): EPEVTQTPSHQVTQMGQEVILRCVPISNHLYFYWYRQILGQKVEFLVSFYNNEISEKSEIFDDQFSVERPDGSNFTLKIRSTKLEDSAMYFCASSLRSSYEQYFGPGTRLTVT.

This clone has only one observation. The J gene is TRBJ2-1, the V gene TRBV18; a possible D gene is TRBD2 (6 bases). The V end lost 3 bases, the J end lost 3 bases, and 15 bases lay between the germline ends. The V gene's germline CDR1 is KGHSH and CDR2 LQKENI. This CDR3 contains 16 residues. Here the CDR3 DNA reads TGTGCCAGCTCACCTCGAGGCGGGAAAATCTACAATGAGCAGTTCTTC. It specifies CASSPRGGKIYNEQFF.

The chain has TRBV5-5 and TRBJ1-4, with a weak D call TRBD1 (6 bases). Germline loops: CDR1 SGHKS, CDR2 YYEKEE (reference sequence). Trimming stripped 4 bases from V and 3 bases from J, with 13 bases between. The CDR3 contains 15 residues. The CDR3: CASSLDRQSNEKLFF. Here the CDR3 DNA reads TGTGCCAGCAGCCTTGACAGGCAATCTAATGAAAAACTGTTTTTT.

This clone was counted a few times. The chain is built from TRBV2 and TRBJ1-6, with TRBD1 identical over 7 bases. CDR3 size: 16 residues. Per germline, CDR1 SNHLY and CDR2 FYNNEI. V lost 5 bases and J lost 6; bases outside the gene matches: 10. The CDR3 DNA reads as TGTGCCAGCAGTCCCGACAGGGTTAAGACTAATTCACCCCTCCACTTT. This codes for CASSPDRVKTNSPLHF.

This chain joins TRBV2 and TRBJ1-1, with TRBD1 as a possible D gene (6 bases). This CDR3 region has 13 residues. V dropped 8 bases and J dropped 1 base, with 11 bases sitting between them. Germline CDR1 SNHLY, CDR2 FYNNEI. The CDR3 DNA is TGTGCCAGCTTAGGGGGGGAGAACACTGAAGCTTTCTTT. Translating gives CASLGGENTEAFF.

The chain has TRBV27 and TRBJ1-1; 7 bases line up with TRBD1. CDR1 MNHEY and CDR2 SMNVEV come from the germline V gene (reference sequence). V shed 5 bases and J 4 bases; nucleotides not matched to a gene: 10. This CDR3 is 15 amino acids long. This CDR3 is CASSPGGQGFTEAFF. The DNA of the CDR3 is TGTGCCAGCAGTCCAGGGGGTCAGGGGTTCACTGAAGCTTTCTTT.

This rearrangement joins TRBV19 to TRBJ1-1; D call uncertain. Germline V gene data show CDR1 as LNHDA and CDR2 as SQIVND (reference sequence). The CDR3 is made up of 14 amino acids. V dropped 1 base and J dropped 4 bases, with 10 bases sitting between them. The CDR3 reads CASSIAEFGTEAFF. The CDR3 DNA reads TGTGCCAGTAGTATAGCGGAGTTCGGCACTGAAGCTTTCTTT.

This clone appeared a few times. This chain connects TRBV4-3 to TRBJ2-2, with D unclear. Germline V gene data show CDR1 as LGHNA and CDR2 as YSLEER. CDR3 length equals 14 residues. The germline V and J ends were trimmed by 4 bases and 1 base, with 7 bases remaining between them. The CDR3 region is CASSRAGNTGELFF. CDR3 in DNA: TGCGCCAGCAGCCGGGCTGGGAACACCGGGGAGCTGTTTTTT.

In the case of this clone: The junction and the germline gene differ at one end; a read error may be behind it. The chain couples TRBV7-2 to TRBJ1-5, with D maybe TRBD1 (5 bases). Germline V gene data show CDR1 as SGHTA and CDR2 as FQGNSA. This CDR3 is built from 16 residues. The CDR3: CASSQAFQGRNQPQHF. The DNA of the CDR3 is TGCGCCAGCAGCCAAGCTTTCCAGGGAAGGAATCAGCCCCAGCATTTT.

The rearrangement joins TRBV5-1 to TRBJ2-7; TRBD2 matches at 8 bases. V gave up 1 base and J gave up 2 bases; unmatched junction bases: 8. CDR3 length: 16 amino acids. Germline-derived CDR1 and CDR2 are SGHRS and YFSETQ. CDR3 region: CASSLRSGTRAYEQYF. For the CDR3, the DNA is TGCGCCAGCAGCTTGAGGTCCGGGACTAGAGCCTACGAGCAGTACTTC.

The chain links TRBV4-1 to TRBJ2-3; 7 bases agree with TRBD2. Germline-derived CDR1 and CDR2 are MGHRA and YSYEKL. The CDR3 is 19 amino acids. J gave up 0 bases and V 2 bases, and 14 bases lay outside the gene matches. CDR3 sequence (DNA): TGCGCCAGCAGCCAAAAGCGGGGAACAAGCGGAAGTAGCACAGATACGCAGTATTTT. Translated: CASSQKRGTSGSSTDTQYF.

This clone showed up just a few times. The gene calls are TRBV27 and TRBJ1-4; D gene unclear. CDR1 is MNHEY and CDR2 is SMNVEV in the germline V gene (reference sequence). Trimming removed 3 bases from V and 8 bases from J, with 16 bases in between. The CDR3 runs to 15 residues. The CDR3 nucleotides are TGTGCCAGCAGTTTCTGGGGAGGACGTGGGGAAAAACTGTTTTTT. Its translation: CASSFWGGRGEKLFF. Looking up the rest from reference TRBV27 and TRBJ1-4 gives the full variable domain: EAQVTQNPRYLITVTGKKLTVTCSQNMNHEYMSWYRQDPGLGLRQIYYSMNVEVTDKGDVPEGYKVSRKEKRNFPLILESPSPNQTSLYFCASSFWGGRGEKLFFGSGTQLSVL.

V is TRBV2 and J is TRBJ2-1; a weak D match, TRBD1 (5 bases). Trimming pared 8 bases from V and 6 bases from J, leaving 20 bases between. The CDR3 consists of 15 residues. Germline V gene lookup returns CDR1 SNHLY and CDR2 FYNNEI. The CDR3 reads CASVWFGQGGNEQFF. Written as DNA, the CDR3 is TGTGCCAGCGTCTGGTTCGGCCAGGGTGGCAATGAGCAGTTCTTC.